The 17 T cell receptor beta chains below were found in one sample sequenced in a study of OX40 agonist ivuxolimab in advanced cancers. TCRdb's copy holds only in-frame clones and misses some; the assay was immunoSEQ multiplex PCR. The data contain around 62,000 clones, about 80% of them seen just once; the ten biggest clones take up 4.4%. The sequences come from CD4+ or CD8+ T cells sorted from blood, collected in a trial of the OX40 agonist ivuxolimab. The receptor source for this set is an adult with an advanced solid tumor such as melanoma, head and neck, liver or kidney cancer.

This rearrangement joins TRBV6-5 to TRBJ1-1, with D unresolved. The CDR3 has 11 amino acids. V was shortened by 8 bases and J by 4 bases, with 8 bases between the two germline ends. The germline V gene encodes CDR1 MNHEY and CDR2 SVGAGI. CDR3 amino acids: CASVRVTEAFF. The DNA for the CDR3 is TGTGCCAGCGTTCGGGTCACTGAAGCTTTCTTT.

The chain is built from TRBV7-8 and TRBJ1-4; D call uncertain. Germline assignment: CDR1 SGHVS and CDR2 FQNEAQ. The CDR3 runs 15 residues. Trimming pared 4 bases from V and 3 bases from J, leaving 12 bases between. The CDR3 reads CASSSLSGANEKLFF. In DNA form, the CDR3 reads TGTGCCAGCAGCTCCTTATCGGGTGCTAATGAAAAACTGTTTTTT.

The chain links TRBV15 to TRBJ2-4, with 10 bases identical to TRBD1. V dropped 6 bases and J dropped 13; count of bases not matched to a gene: 15. CDR3 length: 15 residues. Germline values: CDR1 LNHNV, CDR2 YYDKDF (reference sequence). The CDR3 protein is CATSLSGDRGRLQYF. CDR3 bases: TGTGCCACCAGTCTGAGCGGCGACAGGGGGCGGCTCCAGTACTTC.

The chain carries TRBV6-1 and TRBJ1-6; tentatively, D is TRBD1 (5 bases). CDR1 MNHNS and CDR2 SASEGT come from the germline V gene. The CDR3 runs 14 residues. Trimming shortened V by 5 bases and J by 7 bases, and 12 bases separated the two germline ends. The CDR3 region has the DNA TGTGCCAGCAGTTTAGGCAGGGAGAATTCACCCCTCCACTTT. Amino acids: CASSLGRENSPLHF.

V usage is TRBV7-9 and J usage is TRBJ2-7, with D tentatively TRBD1 (6 bases). The germline V gene encodes CDR1 SEHNR and CDR2 FQNEAQ (reference sequence). The CDR3 is 17 residues long. The ends were cut back, 5 bases at V and 2 bases at J, with 22 bases in the middle. CDR3 DNA sequence: TGTGCCAGCAGCCCCGCCGCAGGGCCAGGGGTACCCTACGAGCAGTACTTC. It translates to CASSPAAGPGVPYEQYF.

This chain uses TRBV7-9 with TRBJ1-6; tentatively, D is TRBD1 (5 bases). CDR1 is SEHNR, CDR2 FQNEAQ, per germline (reference sequence). Trimming stripped 6 bases from V and 10 bases from J, with 31 bases between. The CDR3 has 19 amino acids. The CDR3 region has the DNA TGTGCCAGCAGTCAATCCCTGGGGGGGACTCTCTTGCGCGGGTCACCCCTCCACTTT. This sequence encodes CASSQSLGGTLLRGSPLHF.

This chain joins TRBV7-3 and TRBJ2-2, with 7 bases matching TRBD1. The CDR3 consists of 14 residues. The germline V gene has CDR1 SGHTA and CDR2 FQGTGA. V was clipped by 5 bases and J by 5 bases; unmatched bases: 5. CDR3 region: CASSTGQPTGELFF. The CDR3 DNA sequence: TGTGCCAGCAGCACGGGACAGCCGACCGGGGAGCTGTTTTTT.

This chain uses TRBV11-2 with TRBJ2-5; 8 bases line up with TRBD1. CDR3 length: 14 residues. CDR1 SGHAT and CDR2 FQNNGV come from the germline V gene. V lost 4 bases, J lost 2 bases, and 3 bases stayed unmatched. This CDR3 reads CASSSTGAQETQYF. CDR3 coding DNA: TGTGCCAGCAGCTCGACAGGGGCGCAAGAGACCCAGTACTTC.

As DNA, the CDR3 is TGCGCCAGCAGCTTCCCTACGAGCTCTGGAAACACCATATATTTT. Translated, it gives CASSFPTSSGNTIYF. The chain combines TRBV5-1 with TRBJ1-3; D unresolved. Between the trimmed V and J ends, which lost 2 bases and 0 bases, there was a span of 9 bases. Germline V gene lookup returns CDR1 SGHRS and CDR2 YFSETQ. This CDR3 has 15 residues.

This chain connects TRBV4-3 to TRBJ1-2; 8 bases are shared with TRBD1. This CDR3 is built from 13 residues. Germline V gives CDR1 LGHNA, CDR2 YSLEER. Trimming removed 4 bases from V and 4 bases from J; junction bases left unmatched: 2. The CDR3 DNA reads TGCGCCAGCAGCCTCGACAGGGGCTATGGCTACACCTTC. Its translation is CASSLDRGYGYTF.

This clone occurred a few times. V usage is TRBV18 and J usage is TRBJ1-6, with D tentatively TRBD1 (6 bases). Germline values: CDR1 KGHSH, CDR2 LQKENI. The ends were cut back, 2 bases at V and 8 bases at J, with 13 bases in the middle. CDR3 length equals 15 residues. The chain's CDR3 is CASSPVTGRDSPLHF. The CDR3 DNA reads TGTGCCAGCTCACCAGTCACAGGGCGGGATTCACCCCTCCACTTT.

The V and J genes are TRBV29-1 and TRBJ2-1; perhaps TRBD1 as D (6 bases). Trimming cost V 6 bases and J 7 bases, with 19 bases left between them. CDR1 is SQVTM, CDR2 ANQGSEA, per germline. CDR3 length equals 14 residues. In nucleotides, the CDR3 is TGCAGCGTCTCATGGGTCGCAACAGGGAATGAGCAGTTCTTC. Translated, it gives CSVSWVATGNEQFF.

This sequence joins TRBV6-1 and TRBJ1-5; 7 bases fit TRBD1. V lost 11 bases and J lost 8; bases outside the gene matches: 9. The CDR3 extends over 12 amino acids. CDR1 and CDR2 from the germline V gene are MNHNS and SASEGT. The CDR3 DNA reads TGTGCCGGAAAGACAGGGAACGAGCCCCAGCATTTT. It specifies CAGKTGNEPQHF.

In this sample, this clone turned up once. The chain couples TRBV2 to TRBJ1-6; the D is unclear. Germline CDR1 reads SNHLY; CDR2 reads FYNNEI. V was cut by 2 bases and J by 10 bases, with 12 bases left in between. This CDR3 contains 14 residues. The CDR3 loop reads CASSELERRSPLHF. The CDR3, as DNA: TGTGCCAGCAGTGAATTGGAGAGAAGATCACCCCTCCACTTT.

The rearrangement uses TRBV28 and TRBJ2-1; either TRBD1 or TRBD2 may fit D (6 bases each). The CDR3 is 13 residues long. CDR1 MDHEN and CDR2 SYDVKM come from the germline V gene. V shed 11 bases and J shed 6 bases, with 17 bases lying between them. The CDR3 loop is CAGQRLGGNEQFF. The CDR3 bases are TGTGCCGGACAGAGATTGGGGGGCAATGAGCAGTTCTTC.

The chain carries TRBV2 and TRBJ2-3; D might be TRBD1 (6 bases). CDR3 length: 13 amino acids. V gave up 6 bases and J gave up 6 bases, with 13 bases separating them. From germline, CDR1 is SNHLY and CDR2 FYNNEI. CDR3 nucleotides: TGTGCCAGCAGATTGCCAGGGGTGGATACGCAGTATTTT. Translation gives CASRLPGVDTQYF. Variable domain in full (rest from reference TRBV2 and TRBJ2-3): EPEVTQTPSHQVTQMGQEVILRCVPISNHLYFYWYRQILGQKVEFLVSFYNNEISEKSEIFDDQFSVERPDGSNFTLKIRSTKLEDSAMYFCASRLPGVDTQYFGPGTRLTVL.

This chain uses TRBV2 with TRBJ1-4; D gene uncertain. CDR1 and CDR2 from the germline V gene are SNHLY and FYNNEI. The CDR3 length is 16 residues. Trimming removed 7 bases from V and 0 bases from J, with 15 bases in between. In nucleotides, the CDR3 is TGTGCCAGCATCCCCTTTCCCTTTTCAACTAATGAAAAACTGTTTTTT. It is translated as CASIPFPFSTNEKLFF.